This passage covers 5 T cell receptor beta chains from one sample sequenced in a study of immune evolution from preneoplasia to lung adenocarcinoma. TCRdb keeps only in-frame clones here, not all; method: immunoSEQ multiplex PCR. The sample records approximately 3,000 clones, roughly 73% being singletons. Source material: FFPE minimally invasive lung adenocarcinoma tissue. These receptors were obtained from a person aged 60-79 years with lung adenocarcinoma.

This clone has a single count. The rearrangement links TRBV10-3 to TRBJ2-7; TRBD1 aligns across 9 bases. The CDR3 contains 13 residues. V lost 7 bases, J lost 3 bases, and 4 bases stayed unmatched. Per germline, CDR1 ENHRY and CDR2 SYGVKD. The CDR3 loop reads CAINPGQGYEQYF. The CDR3 DNA follows: TGTGCCATCAACCCGGGACAGGGCTACGAGCAGTACTTC.

This sequence joins TRBV18 and TRBJ2-5; 14 bases map to TRBD2. The J call may not be correct, given that the DNA end is closer to TRBJ2-7. The germline CDR1 and CDR2 sequences are KGHSH and LQKENI. The CDR3 loop spans 16 amino acids. CDR3 amino acids: CASSLGTSGSLGEQYF. Here the CDR3 DNA reads TGTGCCAGCTCACTTGGGACTAGCGGGAGTCTCGGCGAGCAGTACTTC.

The chain recombines TRBV30 with TRBJ2-7; tentative D call: TRBD1 (5 bases). From germline, CDR1 is GTSNPN and CDR2 SVGIG (reference sequence). V was pared by 4 bases and J by 7 bases, with 17 bases between. This CDR3 has 13 amino acids. The CDR3 bases are TGTGCCTGGACCCAGGGCCCGCCTCGGGAGCAGTACTTC. Translation: CAWTQGPPREQYF.

CDR3 sequence (DNA): TGTGCCAGCACCACAGGGGGCGGATATGGCTACACCTTC. This encodes CASTTGGGYGYTF. V gene TRBV2 combines with J gene TRBJ1-2; 9 bases align to TRBD1. This CDR3 spans 13 amino acids. Trimming removed 7 bases from V and 5 bases from J; junction bases left unmatched: 5. From germline, CDR1 is SNHLY and CDR2 FYNNEI.

The gene calls are TRBV6-5 and TRBJ2-1; D is unresolved. The V end was cut by 8 bases, the J end by 0 bases, with 5 bases between. The germline V gene has CDR1 MNHEY and CDR2 SVGAGI. This CDR3 spans 12 amino acids. The CDR3 loop reads CASFSSYNEQFF. The CDR3 bases are TGTGCCAGCTTTTCCTCCTACAATGAGCAGTTCTTC.